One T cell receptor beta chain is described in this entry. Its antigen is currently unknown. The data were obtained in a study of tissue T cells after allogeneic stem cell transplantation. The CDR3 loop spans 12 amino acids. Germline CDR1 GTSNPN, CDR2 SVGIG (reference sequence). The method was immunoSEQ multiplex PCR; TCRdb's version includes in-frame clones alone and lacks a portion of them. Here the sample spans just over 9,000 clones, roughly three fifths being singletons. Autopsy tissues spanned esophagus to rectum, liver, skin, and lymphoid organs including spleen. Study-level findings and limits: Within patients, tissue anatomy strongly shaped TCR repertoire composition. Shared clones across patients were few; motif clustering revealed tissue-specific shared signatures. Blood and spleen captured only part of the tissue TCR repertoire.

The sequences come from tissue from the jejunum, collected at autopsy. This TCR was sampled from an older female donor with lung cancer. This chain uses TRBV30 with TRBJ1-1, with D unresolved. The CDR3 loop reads CGGGSPNTEAFF. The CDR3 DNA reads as TGTGGAGGTGGCAGCCCGAACACTGAAGCTTTCTTT.